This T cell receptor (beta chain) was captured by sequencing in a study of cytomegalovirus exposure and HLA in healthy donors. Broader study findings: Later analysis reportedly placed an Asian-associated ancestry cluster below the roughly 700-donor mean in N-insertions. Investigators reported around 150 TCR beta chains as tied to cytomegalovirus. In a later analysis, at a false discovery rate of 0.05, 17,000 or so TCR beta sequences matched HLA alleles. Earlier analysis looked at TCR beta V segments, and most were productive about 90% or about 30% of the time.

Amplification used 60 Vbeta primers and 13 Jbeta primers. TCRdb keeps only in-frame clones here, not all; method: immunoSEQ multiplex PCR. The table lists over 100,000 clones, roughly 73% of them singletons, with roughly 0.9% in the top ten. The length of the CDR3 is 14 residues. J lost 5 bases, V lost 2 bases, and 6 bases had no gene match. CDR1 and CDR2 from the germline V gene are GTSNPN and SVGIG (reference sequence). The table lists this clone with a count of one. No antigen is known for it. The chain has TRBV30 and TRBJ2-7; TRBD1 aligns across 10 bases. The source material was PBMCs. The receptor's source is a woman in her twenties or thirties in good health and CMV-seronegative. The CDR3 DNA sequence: TGTGCCTGGAGTAAGGGACAGGGGTTCCACGAGCAGTACTTC. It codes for CAWSKGQGFHEQYF.